This entry describes one T cell receptor (beta chain). What it recognizes is unknown. The V end lost 1 base, the J end lost 8 bases, and 20 bases lay between the germline ends. The CDR3 is 16 residues long. Germline assignment: CDR1 SGHTA and CDR2 FQGNSA. This sample stems from a study of shared clonotypes between healthy human individuals. Researchers ran the assay at a deep level. Measured with immunoSEQ multiplex PCR; TCRdb has only the in-frame clones, and not every one. The repertoire consists of approximately 980,000 clones, with less than 85% occurring once and the leading ten covering roughly 1.5%. Study observations and caveats: Enrolling few donors narrowed the genetic and exposure-history diversity that was represented. A handful of donors showed sharing of approximately 5% of naive CD4 clonotypes.

This TCR was sampled from a man aged 18 to 30 in good health. Sequenced material: memory CD4+ T cells sorted from blood. The subset is: CD45RA-negative fraction. V gene TRBV7-2 combines with J gene TRBJ1-1; TRBD1 is a possible D gene (5 bases). CDR3 protein: CASSLGVGADGSEAFF. The CDR3 nucleotides read TGTGCCAGCAGCTTAGGGGTAGGGGCGGACGGCTCAGAAGCTTTCTTT. Together with reference TRBV7-2 and TRBJ1-1, the CDR3 gives the full variable domain: GAGVSQSPSNKVTEKGKDVELRCDPISGHTALYWYRQSLGQGLEFLIYFQGNSAPDKSGLPSDRFSAERTGGSVSTLTIQRTQQEDSAVYLCASSLGVGADGSEAFFGQGTRLTVV.